The clone carrying this TCR beta chain was seen ten or more times. The entry originates in a study of response to subunit inactivated influenza vaccine. Using its own MiXCR run on the RT-PCR reads, TCRdb lists one record per CDR3 protein. The sample records approximately 490,000 distinct CDR3 sequences, around 7.9% being singletons. There are 15 residues in the CDR3. Germline lookup yields CDR1 MGHDK and CDR2 SYGVNS. The V and J ends lost 4 bases and 0 bases respectively, with 13 bases between them. The J gene is TRBJ2-7, the V gene TRBV25-1; D is perhaps TRBD2 (5 bases). This TCR was sampled from a man aged 45 to 75 who received an inactivated influenza vaccine. This specimen consisted of PBMCs from blood, obtained less than 30 months after vaccination. This CDR3 is CASSAYRGSSYEQYF. CDR3 DNA sequence: TGTGCCAGCAGTGCATACAGAGGGAGCTCCTACGAGCAGTACTTC.